These 6 T cell receptor beta chains were sequenced from one sample in a study of shared clonotypes between healthy human individuals. The table came from immunoSEQ multiplex PCR; TCRdb's copy has only in-frame clones and leaves some out. Among about 1,900,000 clones listed, about 95% were seen once. Naive CD8 cells comprised CD45RO-negative, CCR7-positively selected cells, excluding terminally differentiated effector memory CD45RA+ cells. Sequenced material: naive CD8+ T cells sorted from blood. The receptors originated from a man aged 18 to 29 in good health.

This rearrangement joins TRBV28 to TRBJ1-5; a weak D match, TRBD1 (6 bases). V lost 5 bases to trimming and J lost 4 bases, with 15 bases between them. Germline assignment: CDR1 MDHEN and CDR2 SYDVKM. This CDR3 has 15 residues. CDR3 in amino acids: CASSPTGTMNQPQHF. The CDR3 DNA is TGTGCCAGCAGTCCGACCGGGACAATGAATCAGCCCCAGCATTTT. The variable domain in full, completed from reference TRBV28 and TRBJ1-5, reads DVKVTQSSRYLVKRTGEKVFLECVQDMDHENMFWYRQDPGLGLRLIYFSYDVKMKEKGDIPEGYSVSREKKERFSLILESASTNQTSMYLCASSPTGTMNQPQHFGDGTRLSIL.

The chain employs TRBV25-1 and TRBJ2-7; D might be TRBD1 (6 bases). This CDR3 comprises 12 residues. Trimming left V 7 bases short and J 10 bases short, with 17 bases between. From germline, CDR1 is MGHDK and CDR2 SYGVNS. The DNA of the CDR3 is TGTGCCAGCACCGAGGACAGCCGTCCCCAGTACTTC. Translated, it gives CASTEDSRPQYF.

This chain links TRBV28 with TRBJ1-1, with a possible D match to TRBD1 (6 bases). Germline V gives CDR1 MDHEN, CDR2 SYDVKM. The CDR3 covers 14 residues. Between the trimmed V and J ends, which lost 6 bases and 1 base, there was a span of 12 bases. The CDR3 sequence: CASRGQGWNTEAFF. In DNA form, the CDR3 reads TGTGCCAGCAGGGGCCAGGGGTGGAACACTGAAGCTTTCTTT.

On this clone itself: Other DNA sequences in the sample encode the same CDR3. The rearrangement joins TRBV13 to TRBJ2-5; weak D call: TRBD1 (5 bases). Germline assignment: CDR1 PRHDT and CDR2 FYEKMQ (reference sequence). This CDR3 is 13 amino acids long. Trimming left V 5 bases short and J 4 bases short, with 11 bases between. In DNA form, the CDR3 reads TGTGCCAGCAGCCTGGGGCCCGGAGAGACCCAGTACTTC. Amino acids: CASSLGPGETQYF. The full variable domain, with the rest looked up from reference TRBV13 and TRBJ2-5, is AAGVIQSPRHLIKEKRETATLKCYPIPRHDTVYWYQQGPGQDPQFLISFYEKMQSDKGSIPDRFSAQQFSDYHSELNMSSLELGDSALYFCASSLGPGETQYFGPGTRLLVL.

In DNA form, the CDR3 reads TGCGCCAGCAGCCAAGATCCCGGGACAGGGGACATTCAGTACTTC. As protein: CASSQDPGTGDIQYF. V usage is TRBV4-1 and J usage is TRBJ2-4, with TRBD1 matching over 10 bases. V gave up 0 bases and J gave up 8 bases; unmatched junction bases: 4. Per germline, CDR1 MGHRA and CDR2 YSYEKL. This CDR3 comprises 15 residues.

The rearrangement uses TRBV14 and TRBJ1-2; the D is unclear. CDR3 length: 13 residues. V was trimmed by 4 bases and J by 3 bases, leaving 9 bases between them. Germline V lookup: CDR1 SGHDN, CDR2 FVKESK. DNA of the CDR3: TGTGCCAGCAGCCCTTACGCCGACTATGGCTACACCTTC. Its protein product is CASSPYADYGYTF.